The present T cell receptor beta chain was sequenced within a study of cytomegalovirus exposure and HLA in healthy donors. For this clone: Its antigen is unidentified.

Notes on the study in general: About 87% or about 30% of the time was how often most TCR beta V segments were productive, according to an earlier analysis. Indistinguishability led to the exclusion of some V segments, TRBV6-2 and TRBV6-3 included.

Both 60 Vbeta primers and 13 Jbeta primers went into the PCR. Sequenced by immunoSEQ multiplex PCR; TCRdb stores in-frame clones only, minus some. The data hold roughly 100,000 clones, with 9.5% to 13% observed a single time. CDR1 is MNHNS, CDR2 SASEGT, per germline. V shed 1 base and J 0 bases; nucleotides not matched to a gene: 0. The CDR3 consists of 16 residues. This sequence was found in a man aged 40-50 years in good health and CMV-seropositive. The sample taken for sequencing was PBMCs. The chain uses TRBV6-1 and TRBJ2-6; TRBD2 aligns across 7 bases. The CDR3 nucleotides are TGTGCCAGCAGTGAAGGGGGGGGCTCTGGGGCCAACGTCCTGACTTTC. This sequence encodes CASSEGGGSGANVLTF.